This is a list of T cell receptor beta chains from one sample in a study of cytomegalovirus exposure and HLA in healthy donors. Sequencing was performed with immunoSEQ multiplex PCR; in TCRdb, only in-frame clones are kept and a portion is missing. In the table there are about 160,000 clones, 70% to 80% of which are singletons. The source material was PBMCs. The receptors were gathered from a man aged 35-49 years in good health and CMV-seronegative. Both conserved end residues are part of each CDR3. A D gene is named only where the DNA matches it firmly. Size is omitted from some rows. Given values are once, few, many or a class for expanded clones.

CDR3nt	CDR3aa	abundance	d_gene	v_gene	j_gene
TGTGCCAGCAGTCGGGAGCGGGGGGGCCCAGATACGCAGTATTTT	CASSRERGGPDTQYF	-	TRBD2	TRBV6-4	TRBJ2-3
TGTGCCAGCAGCTCTCAGGGGCCAGGGGGGCCTAGCACAGATACGCAGTATTTT	CASSSQGPGGPSTDTQYF	-	-	TRBV5-6	TRBJ2-3
TGTGCCAGCAGTTACCGTCAGGGGCCAAACTACGAGCAGTACTTC	CASSYRQGPNYEQYF	-	-	TRBV6-6	TRBJ2-7
TGCGCCAGCAGCCACCCAAAGGGAAAGGGGGCCTACGAGCAGTACTTC	CASSHPKGKGAYEQYF	-	-	TRBV4-1	TRBJ2-7
TGTGCCAGCAGCCCCAGAATGAACACTGAAGCTTTCTTT	CASSPRMNTEAFF	-	-	TRBV7-2	TRBJ1-1
TGTGCTAGCAGCCGACAGTCCCAAGAGACCCAGTACTTC	CASSRQSQETQYF	-	-	TRBV7-7	TRBJ2-5
TGTGCCAGCAGTTTATACCCCACCTACGGGGAGCGAGAGACCCAGTACTTC	CASSLYPTYGERETQYF	-	-	TRBV28	TRBJ2-5
TGCGCCAGCAGCTCCACTAGCGGGGGCTACGAGCAGTACTTC	CASSSTSGGYEQYF	-	TRBD2	TRBV5-1	TRBJ2-7
TGTGCCAGCAGCAACAGGGGGCGCTATGGCTACACCTTC	CASSNRGRYGYTF	few	-	TRBV21-1	TRBJ1-2
TGCTACGACACTAGCCTTAATCAGCCCCAGCATTTT	CYDTSLNQPQHF	once	-	TRBV23-1	TRBJ1-5
TGCGCCAGCAGCCACCTCCTGGGGCCTACAGGCCAAGATACGCAGTATTTT	CASSHLLGPTGQDTQYF	-	-	TRBV4-3	TRBJ2-3
TGTGCCAGCAGTGAATCCTTGGACAGGAGCTCCTACGAGCAGTACTTC	CASSESLDRSSYEQYF	-	TRBD1	TRBV2	TRBJ2-7
TGTGCCAGCAGCCCACGGACAGGGGGTCACGGGGAGCTGTTTTTT	CASSPRTGGHGELFF	-	-	TRBV21-1	TRBJ2-2
TGTGCCAGCAGTATAGCGGGGGGGCCCTATGAGCAGTTCTTC	CASSIAGGPYEQFF	-	TRBD2	TRBV7-2	TRBJ2-1
TGTGCCAGCAGCGTATCAGGGGCCTATCAGCCCCAGCATTTT	CASSVSGAYQPQHF	-	-	TRBV9	TRBJ1-5